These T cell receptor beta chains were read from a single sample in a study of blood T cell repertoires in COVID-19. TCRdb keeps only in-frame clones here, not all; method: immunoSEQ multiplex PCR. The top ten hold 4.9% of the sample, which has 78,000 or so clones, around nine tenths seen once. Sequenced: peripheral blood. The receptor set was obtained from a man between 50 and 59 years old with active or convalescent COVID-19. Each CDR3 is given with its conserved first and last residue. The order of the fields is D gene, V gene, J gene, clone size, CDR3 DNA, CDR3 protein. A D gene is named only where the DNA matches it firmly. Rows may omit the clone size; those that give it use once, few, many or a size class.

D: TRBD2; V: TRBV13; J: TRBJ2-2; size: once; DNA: TGTGCCAGCAGCTTAACAGCGGGGGCCAGAACCGGGGAGCTGTTTTTT; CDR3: CASSLTAGARTGELFF
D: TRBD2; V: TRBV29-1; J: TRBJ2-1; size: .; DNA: TGCAGCGTTGATCAACTAGCGGGAGGAAATGAGCAGTTCTTC; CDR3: CSVDQLAGGNEQFF
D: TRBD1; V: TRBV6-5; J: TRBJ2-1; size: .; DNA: TGTGCCAGCTACTTGGACAGGGACAGGAATGAGCAGTTCTTC; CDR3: CASYLDRDRNEQFF
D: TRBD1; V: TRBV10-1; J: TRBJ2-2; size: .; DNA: TGCGCCAGCACCCAGGGGGCCCCCGGGGTCGGGGAGCTGTTTTTT; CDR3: CASTQGAPGVGELFF
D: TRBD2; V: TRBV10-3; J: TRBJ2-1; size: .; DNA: TGTGCCATCAGTGACTCCCTAGCGGGGGAGAATGAGCAGTTCTTC; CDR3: CAISDSLAGENEQFF
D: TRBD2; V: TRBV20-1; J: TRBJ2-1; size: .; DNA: TGCAGTGCCCGGACTAGCCGCGAGCAGTTCTTC; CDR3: CSARTSREQFF
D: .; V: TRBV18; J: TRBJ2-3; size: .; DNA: TGTGCCAGCTCACCACCGGGGCCCGGAGATACGCAGTATTTT; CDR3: CASSPPGPGDTQYF
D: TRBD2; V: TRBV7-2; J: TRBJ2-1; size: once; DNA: TGTGCCAGCAGCTGGACTAGCGGGGGGGGTCCTTCAAATGAGCAGTTCTTC; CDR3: CASSWTSGGGPSNEQFF
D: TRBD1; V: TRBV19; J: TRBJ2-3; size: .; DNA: TGTGCCAGTAGTATTGAGACAGGGTTTAGAGATACGCAGTATTTT; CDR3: CASSIETGFRDTQYF
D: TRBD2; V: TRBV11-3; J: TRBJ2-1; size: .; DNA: TGTGCCAGCAGCTTAGGGCTAGCGGACTACAATGAGCAGTTCTTC; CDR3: CASSLGLADYNEQFF
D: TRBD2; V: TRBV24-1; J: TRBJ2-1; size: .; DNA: TGTGCCACCAGTGATCCAACGCCGGGACTAGCGGACAATGAGCAGTTCTTC; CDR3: CATSDPTPGLADNEQFF
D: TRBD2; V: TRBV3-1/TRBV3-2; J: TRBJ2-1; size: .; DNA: TGTGCCAGCAGCCAAGCCAGCGGGGGGGCATATGAGCAGTTCTTC; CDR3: CASSQASGGAYEQFF
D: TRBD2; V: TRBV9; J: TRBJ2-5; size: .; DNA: TGTGCCAGCAGCGTCGCGGGGGGCCACCAAGAGACCCAGTACTTC; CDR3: CASSVAGGHQETQYF
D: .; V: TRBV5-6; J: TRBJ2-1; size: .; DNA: TGTGCCAGCAGCTTGGCCGGGGAGCAGTTCTTC; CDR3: CASSLAGEQFF
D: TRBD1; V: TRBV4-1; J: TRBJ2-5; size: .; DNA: TGCGCCAGCAGCAACCGCCAGGGGGCGGCTAGGGAGACCCAGTACTTC; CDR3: CASSNRQGAARETQYF
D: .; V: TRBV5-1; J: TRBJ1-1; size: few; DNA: TGCGCCAGCAGCTTGGCCGCGGAAGTAAAAACTGAAGCTTTCTTT; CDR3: CASSLAAEVKTEAFF
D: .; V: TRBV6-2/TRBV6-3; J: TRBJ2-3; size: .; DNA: TGTGCCAGCAGTTACCCCTTTCTGGGGGAGGGCACAGATACGCAGTATTTT; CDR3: CASSYPFLGEGTDTQYF
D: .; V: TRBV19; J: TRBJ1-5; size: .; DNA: TGTGCCAGTAGTATTGGGCTGGGCCTCCTCGATCAGCCCCAGCATTTT; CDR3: CASSIGLGLLDQPQHF
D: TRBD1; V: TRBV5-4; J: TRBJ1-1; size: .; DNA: TGTGCCAGCAGCGCCATGACAGGGGCTACTGAAGCTTTCTTT; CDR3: CASSAMTGATEAFF
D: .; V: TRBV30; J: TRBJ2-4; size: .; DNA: TGTGCCTGGAGTGTAAGGGGTGCCAAAAACATTCAGTACTTC; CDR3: CAWSVRGAKNIQYF
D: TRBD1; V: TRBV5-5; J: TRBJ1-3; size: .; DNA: TGTGCCAGCAGCCTATGGACAGGGGAAGGAAACACCATATATTTT; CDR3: CASSLWTGEGNTIYF
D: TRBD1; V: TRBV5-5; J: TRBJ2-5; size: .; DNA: TGTGCCAGCAGCTTTAACCCGGGACAGGGGGCCCGAGAGACCCAGTACTTC; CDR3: CASSFNPGQGARETQYF
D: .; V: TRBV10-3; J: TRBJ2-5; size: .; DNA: TGTGCCATCAGTGAGCTGGGGGCCGGGGAAAAGACCCAGTACTTC; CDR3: CAISELGAGEKTQYF
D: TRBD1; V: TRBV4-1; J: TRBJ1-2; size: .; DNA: TGCGCCAGCAGCCAAGAATTTCCGGGGCAGGGGGCTAAGGGCTACACCTTC; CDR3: CASSQEFPGQGAKGYTF
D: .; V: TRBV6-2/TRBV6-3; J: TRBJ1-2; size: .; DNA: TGTGCCAGCAGTGGGCGGACAGAAGACTATGGCTACACCTTC; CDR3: CASSGRTEDYGYTF
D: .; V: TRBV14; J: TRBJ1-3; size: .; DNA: TGTGCCAGCAGCCAAGGTGTCACAGGAAACACCATATATTTT; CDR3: CASSQGVTGNTIYF
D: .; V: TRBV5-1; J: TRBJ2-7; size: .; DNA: TGCGCCAGCAGCTTGGTAGGGGCACCAACCTACGAGCAGTACTTC; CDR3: CASSLVGAPTYEQYF
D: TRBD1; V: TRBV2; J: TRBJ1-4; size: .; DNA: TGTGCCAGCAGTGAAAGGACAGGGCGAGGGGGTGAAAAACTGTTTTTT; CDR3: CASSERTGRGGEKLFF
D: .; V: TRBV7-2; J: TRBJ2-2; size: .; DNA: TGTGCCAGCAGCCCCCCCCGGGTGGGAGTGGACACCGGGGAGCTGTTTTTT; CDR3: CASSPPRVGVDTGELFF
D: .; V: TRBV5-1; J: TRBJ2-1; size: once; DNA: TGCGCCAGCAGCGCGTTAGCTAACTACAATGAGCAGTTCTTC; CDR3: CASSALANYNEQFF
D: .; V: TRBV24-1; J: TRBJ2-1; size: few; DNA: TGTGCCACCAGTGATGCGACTGTATACAATGAGCAGTTCTTC; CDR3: CATSDATVYNEQFF
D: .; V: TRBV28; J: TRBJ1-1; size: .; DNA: TGTGCCAGTACAGTTTACACTGAAGCTTTCTTT; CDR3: CASTVYTEAFF
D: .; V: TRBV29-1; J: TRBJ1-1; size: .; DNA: TGCAGCGTTGTCGTGGGAGTGGACACTGAAGCTTTCTTT; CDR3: CSVVVGVDTEAFF
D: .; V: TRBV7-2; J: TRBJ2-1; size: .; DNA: TGTGCCAGCACCCGGGGGGCCCAAGTCAATGAGCAGTTCTTC; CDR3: CASTRGAQVNEQFF
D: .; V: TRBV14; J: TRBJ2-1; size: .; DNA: TGTGCCAGCAGCCATGGAGATTACAATGAGCAGTTCTTC; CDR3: CASSHGDYNEQFF
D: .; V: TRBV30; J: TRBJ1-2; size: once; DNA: TGTGCCTGGACTGAATATATCACGGGACTGTCCTATGGCTACACCTTC; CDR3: CAWTEYITGLSYGYTF
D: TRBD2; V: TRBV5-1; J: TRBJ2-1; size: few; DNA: TGCGCCAGCAGCTTGTTCAGCGGGGGGGACTACAATGAGCAGTTCTTC; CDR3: CASSLFSGGDYNEQFF
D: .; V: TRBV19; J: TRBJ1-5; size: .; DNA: TGTGCCAGTAGTATTGACACACGGCCCCTTAATCAGCCCCAGCATTTT; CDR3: CASSIDTRPLNQPQHF
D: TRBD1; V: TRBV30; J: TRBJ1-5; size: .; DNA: TGTGCCTGGAGTTTCTCAGGGGGTGGGCAGCCCCAGCATTTT; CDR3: CAWSFSGGGQPQHF
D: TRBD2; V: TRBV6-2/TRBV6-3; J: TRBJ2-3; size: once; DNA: TGTGCCAGCAGCCGAAAGCCGGGACTAGCGGGGGGGCAAGATACGCAGTATTTT; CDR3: CASSRKPGLAGGQDTQYF
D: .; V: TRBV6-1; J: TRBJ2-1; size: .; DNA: TGTGCCAGCAGTGAAATATACAGGGAGAGACCCGGGGGGTCCTACAATGAGCAGTTCTTC; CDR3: CASSEIYRERPGGSYNEQFF
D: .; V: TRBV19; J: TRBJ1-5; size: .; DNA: TGTGCCAGTAGTCCGCGAGGGGACTCTCTAACAAATCAGCCCCAGCATTTT; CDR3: CASSPRGDSLTNQPQHF
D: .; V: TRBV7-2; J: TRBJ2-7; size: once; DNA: TGTGCCAGCAGCTTCGGTCAGGGGCCCTACGAGCAGTACTTC; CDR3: CASSFGQGPYEQYF
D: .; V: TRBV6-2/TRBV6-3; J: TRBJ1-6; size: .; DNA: TGTGCCAGCAGTTACATGGCATCCTATAATTCACCCCTCCACTTT; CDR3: CASSYMASYNSPLHF
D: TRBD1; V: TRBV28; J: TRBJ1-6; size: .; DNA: TGTGCCAGCACCGGACAGGGGGCTTTTTCTTCACCCCTCCACTTT; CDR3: CASTGQGAFSSPLHF
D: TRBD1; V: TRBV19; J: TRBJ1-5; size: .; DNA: TGTGCCAGTAGTAAAATCAAACAGGGGTATAGCAATCAGCCCCAGCATTTT; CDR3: CASSKIKQGYSNQPQHF
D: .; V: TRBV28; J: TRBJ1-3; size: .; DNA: TGTGCCAGCAGTTCCCATCAAGGAAACACCATATATTTT; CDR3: CASSSHQGNTIYF
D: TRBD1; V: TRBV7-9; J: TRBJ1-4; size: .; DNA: TGTGCCAGCGGCGGGACAGGGGATCGAAAACTGTTTTTT; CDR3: CASGGTGDRKLFF